The text below deals with one T cell receptor (beta chain). The data stem from a study of blood T cell repertoires in COVID-19. Study-wide context: Spain, Italy and the United States supplied samples that represented acute and convalescent COVID-19. T cells, B-cell-depleted T cells, or PBMCs provided the cDNA or gDNA that served as material.

CDR1 and CDR2 from the germline V gene are SGHDT and YYEEEE. The CDR3 consists of 15 residues. Trimming pared 0 bases from V and 3 bases from J, leaving 9 bases between. Per the authors' pipeline: Estimation of nucleated cell counts was performed using reference gene primer amplification. Data came from immunoSEQ multiplex PCR; TCRdb stores just in-frame clones and leaves some out. Clonal size and the V and J genes are those of that table, whereas D and trimming came from the DNA. The table lists 380,000 or so clones, 89% of them singletons. The sample was peripheral blood. V gene TRBV5-6 combines with J gene TRBJ2-2; D is unclear. This TCR was sampled from a middle-aged man with acute or convalescent COVID-19. The CDR3 region is CASSLVPLDTGELFF. The CDR3 region has the DNA TGTGCCAGCAGCTTGGTCCCCCTTGACACCGGGGAGCTGTTTTTT.